The rows below give T cell receptor beta chains drawn from one sample of a study of T cells in localized non-small cell lung cancer. The data were produced by immunoSEQ multiplex PCR, yet TCRdb's version contains in-frame clones alone and is incomplete. The sample lists around 90,000 clones, around 80% occurring once. Sequencing was performed on PBMCs, taken before any cancer treatment. These receptors all stem from a man aged 35-69 years with stage II squamous cell lung carcinoma. CDR3s include the opening cysteine and the closing phenylalanine or tryptophan. Each record gives: D gene, clone size, V gene, J gene, CDR3 protein, CDR3 DNA. D genes are given only for firm matches. The size of a clone is reported for some rows only, either as once, few or many, or as a class for expanded clones.

D: TRBD1; size: NA; V: TRBV11-2; J: TRBJ1-1; CDR3: CASTPTGRTEAFF; DNA: TGTGCCAGCACCCCGACAGGGAGAACTGAAGCTTTCTTT
D: NA; size: NA; V: TRBV5-3; J: TRBJ1-1; CDR3: CARSFSAGSPAILAFF; DNA: TGTGCCAGAAGCTTTTCTGCAGGCTCCCCGGCCATCTTAGCTTTCTTT
D: NA; size: NA; V: TRBV6-5; J: TRBJ1-2; CDR3: CASRGTENYGYTF; DNA: TGTGCCAGCAGGGGGACCGAGAACTATGGCTACACCTTC
D: TRBD1; size: once; V: TRBV7-2; J: TRBJ1-5; CDR3: CASRGGTGVNQPQHF; DNA: TGTGCCAGCAGGGGGGGGACAGGGGTAAATCAGCCCCAGCATTTT
D: NA; size: NA; V: TRBV29-1; J: TRBJ2-7; CDR3: CSVEGPGEQYF; DNA: TGCAGCGTTGAAGGCCCGGGTGAGCAGTACTTC
D: NA; size: NA; V: TRBV18; J: TRBJ1-6; CDR3: CASSPTSLGGLSYNSPLHF; DNA: TGTGCCAGCTCACCGACGTCGTTAGGGGGACTCTCCTATAATTCACCCCTCCACTTT
D: TRBD2; size: few; V: TRBV7-9; J: TRBJ2-1; CDR3: CASRPSGSGNEQFF; DNA: TGTGCCAGCAGGCCTAGCGGGAGTGGGAATGAGCAGTTCTTC
D: NA; size: NA; V: TRBV30; J: TRBJ1-1; CDR3: CAWSGDYTEAFF; DNA: TGTGCCTGGAGTGGGGACTACACTGAAGCTTTCTTT
D: NA; size: few; V: TRBV11-3; J: TRBJ1-1; CDR3: CASSQTLNTEAFF; DNA: TGTGCCAGCAGCCAGACATTGAACACTGAAGCTTTCTTT
D: TRBD2; size: NA; V: TRBV5-1; J: TRBJ2-1; CDR3: CASSLNPSGGPNEQFF; DNA: TGCGCCAGCAGCTTGAATCCTAGCGGGGGGCCGAATGAGCAGTTCTTC
D: NA; size: NA; V: TRBV27; J: TRBJ1-5; CDR3: CASSIRGSNQPQHF; DNA: TGTGCCAGCAGCATAAGAGGTAGCAATCAGCCCCAGCATTTT
D: NA; size: NA; V: TRBV19; J: TRBJ1-2; CDR3: CASSDPRSTLYGYTF; DNA: TGTGCCAGTAGTGACCCTCGGTCAACCCTCTATGGCTACACCTTC